This T cell receptor (beta chain) appears in the sequencing data of a study of CD8+ T cells in alopecia areata. The study, taken as a whole, reports: Normal skin's resident alphabeta T cells are also sequenced in scalp samples.

Turning to this clone: Its antigen is unidentified.

Extracted RNA was reverse transcribed, and the resulting cDNA served as sequencing template. Using immunoSEQ multiplex PCR, the repertoire was profiled, and TCRdb retains in-frame clones only, with some absent. The table shows 80,000 to 100,000 clones, with around 45% occurring only once. This CDR3 has 14 amino acids. CDR1 and CDR2 (germline): SNHLY, FYNNEI. V gave up 3 bases and J gave up 3 bases, with 12 bases separating them. The chain is built from TRBV2 and TRBJ2-7; D possibly corresponds to TRBD1 (6 bases). The sequenced material came from CD4+ T cells sorted from blood. This clonotype was obtained from a human donor with alopecia areata. In DNA form, the CDR3 reads TGTGCCAGCAGTGATACGAGGGGGAGCTACGAGCAGTACTTC. This translates into CASSDTRGSYEQYF.